The T cell receptor beta chain under discussion was sequenced for a study of PD-L1 blockade in urothelial cancer (dated by TCRdb to the late 2010s). With respect to the entire study: Therapy was started at some point between 2014 and 2016 for all patients, and atezolizumab 1,200 mg was administered intravenously every 3 weeks. About 90% of the roughly 29 patients were identified as males with urothelial cancer of bladder origin, and a prior smoking history was reported by 18 of 29 patients. Patients had an ECOG performance status of 0 or 1 and had received between 0 and 3 prior chemotherapy regimens. Blood samples were analyzed at 3 weeks after treatment start (second dose) and at 6 weeks after treatment start. Blood samples gave a median of approximately 150,000 T cells and tens of thousands of unique TCRs, with a median clonality of approximately 0.078. The study, an exploratory multi-omic analysis, examined somatic, immune and clinical correlates of response to PD-L1 blockade with atezolizumab in urothelial cancer. Pretreatment tumor samples, along with matched peripheral blood serially collected before and after atezolizumab treatment, were subjected to TCR sequencing. Durable clinical benefit was defined as progression-free survival longer than 6 months, and TCR features were also tested against progression-free and overall survival. In the same patients, pretreatment tumors underwent whole exome sequencing and RNA sequencing in addition to TCR sequencing. Durable clinical benefit was achieved by nine patients and was not achieved by 20 patients. Around 30 patients had pretreatment blood TCR-seq, roughly 25 had at least one posttreatment blood collection, and roughly 25 had tumor TCR-seq.

The meaning of the sample's time point label: peripheral blood 6 weeks after treatment start. The cohort comprised around 31 patients with locally advanced or metastatic urothelial carcinoma treated at Memorial Sloan Kettering on a trial protocol. Peripheral blood mononuclear cells were collected pretreatment and during treatment, at between 1 and 8 total time points per patient. The Qiagen DNeasy Blood extraction kit was used to purify genomic DNA from total PBMCs and from tumor samples. Collected pretreatment and during treatment, PBMCs were isolated and stored as previously described. The investigation overall reported the following: Greater expansion of tumor-associated TCR clones in peripheral blood 3 weeks after the start of treatment was observed in patients with durable benefit (n of about 20, p = 0.022). Improved progression-free and overall survival was associated with having pretreatment peripheral blood TCR clonality below the median. Small sample size (n ≈ 28) and many exploratory analyses mean the results are intended to be hypothesis-generating.

Synthetic TCR analog templates were spiked into each PCR to estimate absolute template abundance from read counts. Using the immunoSEQ assay, TCRbeta CDR3 regions were amplified from genomic DNA with bias-controlled V and J gene primers. Sequencing of rearranged TCRbeta segments was performed at approximately 20X coverage. The study's own analysis went as follows. Sequencing errors were corrected by clustering, and CDR3s were annotated against IMGT so that V, D and J genes could be assigned. Downstream analyses used only productive TCRbeta rearrangements and left out out-of-frame or stop-codon sequences. To compute clonality, Shannon entropy was normalized by the log of the number of unique productive sequences and then subtracted from one. Fisher's exact test with Benjamini-Hochberg correction, at a threshold of adjusted p below 0.01, was used to find clones that differed between time points or between blood and tumor. Entries here come from immuneACCESS through TCRdb and include only in-frame sequences with V and J called. Some clones fail to appear in such tables; in the studies checked, an unresolved V gene covers under half of the shortfall, and the cause of the remainder is unknown. V and J calls and clone size come straight from that table; D and trimming were deduced from the DNA. This sample lists roughly 120,000 clones; around 89% were detected once. Under 2% of the sample belongs to the ten largest clones.

Points on this clone: What antigen it recognizes has not been identified. Base qualities were left out, and no much larger clone turns up one base away.

The receptor comes from a man in his 60s with urothelial cancer. The input for sequencing was PBMCs, taken around atezolizumab (anti-PD-L1) treatment.

The CDR3 sequence is CASSQDLVQRYF. Here is the DNA: TGCGCCAGCAGCCAAGATTTAGTGCAAAGGTACTTC. The V gene is TRBV4-1 and the J gene is TRBJ2-7; the D gene is not confidently resolved. Measured from the cysteine to the phenylalanine, the CDR3 is 12 residues long. The read is trimmed to its CDR3 DNA, 36 bases read in frame from base 1. V is pared back by 0 bases and J by 12 bases, with 12 bases lying between the germline termini. The germline V gene specifies MGHRA as CDR1 and YSYEKL as CDR2.